A selection of T cell receptor beta chains follows, all from one sample in a study of blood T cell repertoires in COVID-19. Measured with immunoSEQ multiplex PCR; TCRdb has only the in-frame clones, and not every one. Found here are over 200,000 clones, over 75% of them singletons; the top ten hold more than 0.55%. Sequencing was done on a sample of peripheral blood. These receptors originate from a human donor in a cohort sampled during active COVID-19. The CDR3 runs from the conserved cysteine through the conserved F or W. A D gene is named only where the DNA matches it firmly. For some rows the clone size is stated as once, few or many, or as a class when expanded; others skip it.

v_gene	d_gene	j_gene	abundance	CDR3nt	CDR3aa
TRBV28	NA	TRBJ2-7	NA	TGTGCCAGCAGTTTCTCGGCCTACGAGCAGTACTTC	CASSFSAYEQYF
TRBV12-3/TRBV12-4	NA	TRBJ1-5	NA	TGTGCCAGCAGTCCTATCAATCAGCCCCAGCATTTT	CASSPINQPQHF
TRBV2	NA	TRBJ1-2	NA	TGTGCCAGCAGACCCCCTGGAGGAGATGGCTACACCTTC	CASRPPGGDGYTF
TRBV2	NA	TRBJ2-5	NA	TGTGCCAGCAGTGAACGCCAAGAGACCCAGTACTTC	CASSERQETQYF
TRBV7-9	TRBD1	TRBJ2-7	NA	TGTGCCAGCAGCACGAGGGACAGATTCTCCTACGAGCAGTACTTC	CASSTRDRFSYEQYF
TRBV7-3	NA	TRBJ2-1	few	TGTGCCAGCAGCCCCGGAGGGAATCCACAGCAGTTCTTC	CASSPGGNPQQFF
TRBV7-6	NA	TRBJ2-7	NA	TGTGCCAGCAGCTTAGCGCCAGGGGTGGGCGAGCAGTACTTC	CASSLAPGVGEQYF
TRBV10-3	TRBD1	TRBJ2-7	NA	TGTGCCATCAGTGAGTCGAGGGACAGACCCCAAGCATACGAGCAGTACTTC	CAISESRDRPQAYEQYF
TRBV28	TRBD1	TRBJ2-6	NA	TGTGCCAGCAGTTACCCGACAGGGCCGGCCTCTGGGGCCAACGTCCTGACTTTC	CASSYPTGPASGANVLTF
TRBV14	NA	TRBJ2-5	once	TGTGCCAGCAGCCAAGATCACCACGGGGGGACCCAGTACTTC	CASSQDHHGGTQYF
TRBV19	NA	TRBJ2-1	NA	TGTGCCAGTAGTCTCCTGGACAACGTCGCCAATGAGCAGTTCTTC	CASSLLDNVANEQFF
TRBV7-9	NA	TRBJ2-2	NA	TGTGCCAGCAGCCCCCCAGGGAACACCGGGGAGCTGTTTTTT	CASSPPGNTGELFF
TRBV27	TRBD1	TRBJ1-2	NA	TGTGCCAGCAGTTCCGCCGGGACAGACTATGGCTACACCTTC	CASSSAGTDYGYTF
TRBV30	NA	TRBJ2-7	NA	TGTGCCTGGAGCCTCGGGGGACCCAAAGATCAGCAGTACTTC	CAWSLGGPKDQQYF
TRBV3-1/TRBV3-2	TRBD2	TRBJ2-7	NA	TGTGCCAGCAGCCAAGTGGGGGGGTCCCCCTACGAGCAGTACTTC	CASSQVGGSPYEQYF
TRBV10-3	NA	TRBJ1-2	NA	TGTGCCATCAGCCCGACAGCTAACTATGGCTACACCTTC	CAISPTANYGYTF
TRBV27	NA	TRBJ2-7	NA	TGTGCCAGCAGTCCCCGTCCCGGGATCACAAGCTCCTACGAGCAGTACTTC	CASSPRPGITSSYEQYF
TRBV9	NA	TRBJ2-1	NA	TGTGCCAGCAGCTTTAGACAGGACAATGAGCAGTTCTTC	CASSFRQDNEQFF
TRBV11-2	NA	TRBJ1-1	NA	TGTGCCAGCAGCTTAGTGGCCACTGAAGCTTTCTTT	CASSLVATEAFF
TRBV30	TRBD2	TRBJ2-1	NA	TGTGCCTGGAGTGTACTGGGTAGCGGGGCGGGTTACAATGAGCAGTTCTTC	CAWSVLGSGAGYNEQFF
TRBV28	NA	TRBJ1-1	once	TGTGCCAGCAGTTCTCCTCGGACGGGAGGGGGGGCTTTCTTT	CASSSPRTGGGAFF
TRBV7-9	NA	TRBJ2-7	NA	TGTGCCAGCAGCTTAGTGTCGGGGAGGTTCTACGAGCAGTACTTC	CASSLVSGRFYEQYF
TRBV6-6	TRBD2	TRBJ2-7	NA	TGTGCCAGCAGTTACCCGACTAGCCAGAACGAGCAGTACTTC	CASSYPTSQNEQYF
TRBV7-2	TRBD1	TRBJ1-5	few	TGTGCCAGCAGCACAAGACAGGGACAACAGCCCCAGCATTTT	CASSTRQGQQPQHF
TRBV6-2/TRBV6-3	NA	TRBJ1-2	NA	TGTGCCAGCAGCCCCCGCCGACAGCAAGGCTACACCTTC	CASSPRRQQGYTF
TRBV6-6	NA	TRBJ1-1	NA	TGTGCCAGCAGGTCGCTTCGAGGGGGCACTGAAGCTTTCTTT	CASRSLRGGTEAFF
TRBV5-1	NA	TRBJ1-4	NA	TGCGCCAGCAGCATGGGGGCAGTGGTTGTGAATGAAAAACTGTTTTTT	CASSMGAVVVNEKLFF
TRBV19	TRBD1	TRBJ2-5	once	TGTGCCAGTAGCCGGGACAGGGATCAGACCCAGTACTTC	CASSRDRDQTQYF
TRBV19	NA	TRBJ2-1	NA	TGTGCCAGTAGCCCTTGGAGGGAGTGGGGCAATGAGCAGTTCTTC	CASSPWREWGNEQFF
TRBV4-2	TRBD2	TRBJ2-7	NA	TGTGCCAGCAGATCGACTAGCGGGATCTCCTACGAGCAGTACTTC	CASRSTSGISYEQYF
TRBV6-5	TRBD2	TRBJ2-5	NA	TGTGCCATCACCTCGGGGGGAGGTGGGGGAGAGACCCAGTACTTC	CAITSGGGGGETQYF
TRBV27	TRBD1	TRBJ2-7	NA	TGTGCCAGCAGTCCGAGGACAGGGGCTCCCTACGAGCAGTACTTC	CASSPRTGAPYEQYF
TRBV30	NA	TRBJ2-7	NA	TGTGCCTGGAGTATTCGGATGCGGAGGTCCGAGCAGTACTTC	CAWSIRMRRSEQYF
TRBV11-2	TRBD1	TRBJ2-7	once	TGTGCCAGCAGCTCAGAGGGACAGGGGGCCTACGAGCAGTACTTC	CASSSEGQGAYEQYF
TRBV7-6	NA	TRBJ1-2	NA	TGTGCCAGCAGCTTAGGGACCACGGGGGACTATGGCTACACCTTC	CASSLGTTGDYGYTF
TRBV28	NA	TRBJ1-2	NA	TGTGCCAGCAGTCCCGGGACATTTAACTATGGCTACACCTTC	CASSPGTFNYGYTF
TRBV6-2/TRBV6-3	NA	TRBJ1-5	few	TGTGCCAGCAGTTCAGACACGAATCAGCCCCAGCATTTT	CASSSDTNQPQHF
TRBV19	TRBD2	TRBJ2-7	NA	TGTGCCACCGCACCCCAGGGAGCGGGGGAGCAGTACTTC	CATAPQGAGEQYF
TRBV28	TRBD2	TRBJ2-1	NA	TGTGCCAGCAGTTTATGGGCTAGCGGGCAGGTTGAGCAGTTCTTC	CASSLWASGQVEQFF
TRBV4-2	TRBD1	TRBJ2-1	NA	TGTGCCAGCAGCCCGGGACAGGGGAGGGGAAATGAGCAGTTCTTC	CASSPGQGRGNEQFF
TRBV3-1/TRBV3-2	TRBD1	TRBJ2-7	NA	TGTGCCAGCAGCTCGCTTTCAGACAGGGTTTTTCGGTACAACGAGCAGTACTTC	CASSSLSDRVFRYNEQYF
TRBV5-4	TRBD1	TRBJ2-7	few	TGTGCCAGCAGCTCCACCGGACAGGTTGCGTACTTC	CASSSTGQVAYF
TRBV5-4	NA	TRBJ2-1	once	TGTGCCAGCACCCTCCCCATCGGGGGTACTTACAATGAGCAGTTCTTC	CASTLPIGGTYNEQFF
TRBV7-2	NA	TRBJ1-6	NA	TGTGCCAGCAGCTTAGTCGGGAGGGGCTCTAAATCACCCCTCCACTTT	CASSLVGRGSKSPLHF
TRBV9	NA	TRBJ2-7	NA	TGTGCCAGCAGCGTAGGAGGGCCTCTCTACGAGCAGTACTTC	CASSVGGPLYEQYF
TRBV5-8	NA	TRBJ2-3	once	TGTGCCAGCAGCCCAGGTTGGGGCGGCACTAGCACAGATACGCAGTATTTT	CASSPGWGGTSTDTQYF
TRBV6-2/TRBV6-3	NA	TRBJ1-2	few	TGTGCCAGCAGTTACCCCATCGGGAGGGGTCGGAACTATGGCTACACCTTC	CASSYPIGRGRNYGYTF
TRBV19	TRBD1	TRBJ1-2	NA	TGTGCCAGTAGTACGGACAGGTTGAATGGACTTTATGGCTACACCTTC	CASSTDRLNGLYGYTF
TRBV5-1	NA	TRBJ1-1	once	TGCGCCAGCAGCTTAGGGGCAACCGTCGCTGAAGCTTTCTTT	CASSLGATVAEAFF
TRBV6-5	TRBD1	TRBJ1-6	NA	TGTGCCAGCAGTACCGACAGGGCTAATTCACCCCTCCACTTT	CASSTDRANSPLHF
TRBV10-3	NA	TRBJ2-1	NA	TGTGCCACCAACGAGGACACCGTATACAATGAGCAGTTCTTC	CATNEDTVYNEQFF
TRBV7-3	TRBD1	TRBJ1-1	NA	TGTGCCAGCAGCTTAATAGGAGGGGGCGCCTTGAACACTGAAGCTTTCTTT	CASSLIGGGALNTEAFF
TRBV28	TRBD1	TRBJ1-1	NA	TGTGCCAGCAGTTTGGACAGGGGTGTCGGTGAAGCTTTCTTT	CASSLDRGVGEAFF